The rows below give T cell receptor beta chains drawn from one sample of a study of T cell responses to AZD1222 COVID-19 vaccine. Assay: immunoSEQ multiplex PCR; the TCRdb copy retains only in-frame clones and omits some. In the table there are roughly 140,000 clones, around nine tenths of which are singletons. Sequencing used peripheral blood, obtained on day 0 of AZD1222 vaccination. Source of these receptors: an adult in good health. Each CDR3 is given with its conserved first and last residue. A D gene is named only where the DNA matches it firmly. Clone size appears in some rows only: once, few, many, or a class for an expanded clone.

TRBV5-1	-	-	TRBJ2-3	15	TGCGCCAGCAGCGGAAGCCTAAAAATCACAGATACGCAGTATTTT	CASSGSLKITDTQYF
TRBV6-5	-	-	TRBJ1-6	16	TGTGCCAGCAGTTACTCGACCAGCCCTGCGAGTTCACCCCTCCACTTT	CASSYSTSPASSPLHF
TRBV4-1	-	-	TRBJ2-2	17	TGCGCCAGCAGCCAAGACCCCAGGGCAATCTTTACCGGGGAGCTGTTTTTT	CASSQDPRAIFTGELFF
TRBV19	-	TRBD1	TRBJ2-7	16	TGTGCCAGTAGTTCCCGCAGGGGGACCGGATCGGACGAGCAGTACTTC	CASSSRRGTGSDEQYF
TRBV15	-	-	TRBJ1-5	15	TGTGCCACCAGCAGAGCGACAGATAGCAATCAGCCCCAGCATTTT	CATSRATDSNQPQHF
TRBV5-1	-	-	TRBJ2-5	13	TGCGCCAGCAGCTTGGGGGGAGAAGAGACCCAGTACTTC	CASSLGGEETQYF
TRBV5-4	-	-	TRBJ2-5	15	TGTGCCAGCAGCCCAAAGACTCCATCGGGAGAGACCCAGTACTTC	CASSPKTPSGETQYF
TRBV7-2	-	-	TRBJ1-2	13	TGTGCCAGCAGCCCGAGAACCAACTATGGCTACACCTTC	CASSPRTNYGYTF
TRBV7-9	many	-	TRBJ2-1	17	TGTGCCAGCAGCCGACGACTTTCAGGGGCTGGAGCAGATGAGCAGTTCTTC	CASSRRLSGAGADEQFF
TRBV6-5	-	-	TRBJ1-5	15	TGTGCCAGCAGCCTGGGCCAGGCAAGCAATCAGCCCCAGCATTTT	CASSLGQASNQPQHF
TRBV19	once	TRBD1	TRBJ1-2	18	TGTGCCAGTAAGGTCGGCGGGACAGGGGGAACCTTAGGAAATGGCTACACCTTC	CASKVGGTGGTLGNGYTF
TRBV30	few	-	TRBJ1-1	18	TGTGCCTGGACAACCTCGGGGGGCCTCCAGGGTATGAACACTGAAGCTTTCTTT	CAWTTSGGLQGMNTEAFF
TRBV30	-	-	TRBJ2-3	15	TGTGCCTGGGGTCCCAGGGGAGGGATCACAGATACGCAGTATTTT	CAWGPRGGITDTQYF
TRBV21-1	-	-	TRBJ2-1	17	TGTGCCAGCAGCAAAACCCCTAGCGGAGGCACCATCAATGAGCAGTTCTTC	CASSKTPSGGTINEQFF
TRBV7-8	-	-	TRBJ2-2	14	TGTGCCAGCAGTACGGGACAGAACACCGGGGAGCTGTTTTTT	CASSTGQNTGELFF
TRBV12-5	-	-	TRBJ1-1	14	TGTGCTAGTGGTTTGGTAGGAGGGGCCACTGAAGCTTTCTTT	CASGLVGGATEAFF
TRBV7-9	-	-	TRBJ2-7	13	TGTGCCAGCAGCAAGACAGTTACCTACGAGCAGTACTTC	CASSKTVTYEQYF
TRBV19	-	-	TRBJ1-1	12	TGTGCCACGGGGAGGGGGGCGGCTGAAGCTTTCTTT	CATGRGAAEAFF
TRBV30	-	TRBD1	TRBJ1-5	15	TGTGCCTGGAGTGTAGGACAGGGGGCTTATCAGCCCCAGCATTTT	CAWSVGQGAYQPQHF
TRBV5-4	once	TRBD2	TRBJ2-2	18	TGTGCCAGCAGCTTAACCGTAATTGCGGGGGGGAGCACCGGGGAGCTGTTTTTT	CASSLTVIAGGSTGELFF
TRBV4-3	-	TRBD2	TRBJ2-1	15	TGCGCCAGCAGCCAAGGGACTAGCGGGTACAATGAGCAGTTCTTC	CASSQGTSGYNEQFF
TRBV27	-	TRBD1	TRBJ1-6	13	TGTGCCAGCAGTTTGACAGGGACTTCACCCCTCCACTTT	CASSLTGTSPLHF
TRBV4-2	-	-	TRBJ1-2	17	TGTGCCAGCCGACTGCGGTCGGGGGGGAGCGGAGGGCATGGCTACACCTTC	CASRLRSGGSGGHGYTF
TRBV9	-	-	TRBJ2-2	14	TGTGCCAGCAGCGGGCTAGCTATCACCGGGGAGCTGTTTTTT	CASSGLAITGELFF
TRBV5-1	-	-	TRBJ1-4	16	TGCGCCAGCAGCCCCGACCCGCGGGGAACTAATGAAAAACTGTTTTTT	CASSPDPRGTNEKLFF
TRBV29-1	-	TRBD1	TRBJ1-3	13	TGCAGCGTCGATGGGACAGGAGGAAACACCATATATTTT	CSVDGTGGNTIYF
TRBV19	-	TRBD1	TRBJ2-7	13	TGTGCCAGTAGAATCGGACAGGGGAGCGAGCAGTACTTC	CASRIGQGSEQYF
TRBV6-5	-	-	TRBJ1-2	14	TGTGCCAGCACTATGACGCGGCCTAACTATGGCTACACCTTC	CASTMTRPNYGYTF
TRBV6-5	-	-	TRBJ1-1	14	TGTGCCAGCAGTCCCACGGGACTGAACACTGAAGCTTTCTTT	CASSPTGLNTEAFF
TRBV5-1	-	-	TRBJ1-2	15	TGCGCCAGCAGCTCAGTTCTCTTAAATGTGGATGGCTACACCTTC	CASSSVLLNVDGYTF
TRBV6-2/TRBV6-3	-	-	TRBJ1-5	11	TGTGCCAGCGGCCAGTCTCAGCCCCAGCATTTT	CASGQSQPQHF
TRBV7-3	-	-	TRBJ2-7	15	TGTGCCAGCAGCTTAGCCCCCCGGACCCCCTACGAGCAGTACTTC	CASSLAPRTPYEQYF
TRBV6-6	-	TRBD1	TRBJ1-2	14	TGTGCCAGCAGTTACTCCACGGACAGGGCTGGCTACACCTTC	CASSYSTDRAGYTF
TRBV5-5	-	-	TRBJ2-4	14	TGTGCCAGCAGCCCAGACCTAGCCAAAAACATTCAGTACTTC	CASSPDLAKNIQYF
TRBV18	-	-	TRBJ1-5	16	TGTGCCAGCTCACCAATCGGAGGGACTTACAATCAGCCCCAGCATTTT	CASSPIGGTYNQPQHF
TRBV19	-	-	TRBJ1-1	15	TGTGCCAGTAGTATTAAAGGGGTTATGAACACTGAAGCTTTCTTT	CASSIKGVMNTEAFF
TRBV7-9	once	-	TRBJ1-1	14	TGTGCCAGCAGCTTAAGTACACCTAACACTGAAGCTTTCTTT	CASSLSTPNTEAFF
TRBV29-1	-	-	TRBJ1-2	12	TGCAGCGTTGACCCCTCGCCCCGCGGCTACACCTTC	CSVDPSPRGYTF
TRBV11-3	few	-	TRBJ1-1	13	TGTGCCAGCAGCTTCGACGCGGGGACAACGGCTTTCTTT	CASSFDAGTTAFF
TRBV7-2	once	-	TRBJ2-7	14	TGTGCCAGCAGTCGCGACATCGACGGCTACGAGCAGTACTTC	CASSRDIDGYEQYF
TRBV7-8	few	-	TRBJ1-1	16	TGTGCCAGCAGCTCGGCGACCGGTGGGGGGCGGACTGAAGCTTTCTTT	CASSSATGGGRTEAFF
TRBV5-4	-	TRBD2	TRBJ2-1	15	TGTGCCAGCAGCTCAGGGACTAGCGAGAACAATGAGCAGTTCTTC	CASSSGTSENNEQFF
TRBV9	-	-	TRBJ2-1	15	TGTGCCAGCAGCGTAGGAGTGGTTAGCGGCAATGAGCAGTTCTTC	CASSVGVVSGNEQFF
TRBV9	-	-	TRBJ2-3	16	TGTGCCAGCAGCGTAGAGCCGTCGGGGAGCACAGATACGCAGTATTTT	CASSVEPSGSTDTQYF
TRBV6-5	once	-	TRBJ1-2	15	TGTGCCAGCAGTTACTCGGGTCGTACAGGCTATGGCTACACCTTC	CASSYSGRTGYGYTF
TRBV2	once	-	TRBJ2-7	14	TGTGCCAGCAGGCCCCCCGGGCTACCATACGAGCAGTACTTC	CASRPPGLPYEQYF
TRBV30	-	-	TRBJ1-4	13	TGTGCCTGGAGTGTACGGTTTAATGAAAAACTGTTTTTT	CAWSVRFNEKLFF
TRBV19	-	-	TRBJ2-5	14	TGTGCCAGTAGGGCCCTGGGCGGCCAAGAGACCCAGTACTTC	CASRALGGQETQYF
TRBV11-2	-	-	TRBJ1-2	13	TGTGCCAGCAGCTTTCCCGCAGACTATGGCTACACCTTC	CASSFPADYGYTF
TRBV6-5	once	-	TRBJ2-6	15	TGTGCCAGCAGATCGCAGATTTCTGGGGCCAACGTCCTGACTTTC	CASRSQISGANVLTF
TRBV11-2	-	-	TRBJ2-5	15	TGTGCCAGCAGCTTAGGGGTCAGCGGAAAAGAGACCCAGTACTTC	CASSLGVSGKETQYF
TRBV6-5	-	TRBD1	TRBJ1-2	15	TGTGCCAGCAGTAGGGGGACAGGGGGCAACTATGGCTACACCTTC	CASSRGTGGNYGYTF
TRBV19	-	-	TRBJ2-3	14	TGTGCCAGTAGTATAGTGGATAGATCGGATACGCAGTATTTT	CASSIVDRSDTQYF
TRBV9	-	-	TRBJ2-1	15	TGTGCCAGCAGCGATGAGCGGAGTCCCTACAATGAGCAGTTCTTC	CASSDERSPYNEQFF
TRBV9	-	-	TRBJ2-2	15	TGTGCCAGCAGCCCCTATCACCGCGGTACCGGGGAGCTGTTTTTT	CASSPYHRGTGELFF
TRBV10-1	-	TRBD1	TRBJ2-5	17	TGCGCCAGCAAACTCCACAGACAGGGCCTCCCGCAAGAGACCCAGTACTTC	CASKLHRQGLPQETQYF
TRBV10-2	-	-	TRBJ1-3	15	TGCGCCAGCAGTGAGGGTACAGGGCCTGGAAACACCATATATTTT	CASSEGTGPGNTIYF
TRBV12-5	few	TRBD2	TRBJ2-3	13	TGTGCTAGTGGTTTTAGCGGGACAGATACGCAGTATTTT	CASGFSGTDTQYF
TRBV7-6	-	TRBD2	TRBJ2-5	15	TGTGCCAGCAGCTTCGCGCGGGGGGGCCAAGAGACCCAGTACTTC	CASSFARGGQETQYF